The TCR beta chain described here comes from a study of blood T cell repertoires in COVID-19. Trimming pared 0 bases from V and 6 bases from J, leaving 9 bases between. CDR3 size: 13 residues. Germline CDR1 reads SNHLY; CDR2 reads FYNNEI. In its sample, this clone was seen a few times. Assay: immunoSEQ multiplex PCR; the TCRdb copy retains only in-frame clones and omits some. This sample has some 220,000 clones, with approximately 78% found just once. The sequence came from a woman between 70 and 85 years old with COVID-19, enrolled during active disease. This rearrangement joins TRBV2 to TRBJ2-7; no clear D gene. Input material: peripheral blood. The CDR3: CASSEATVLEQYF. The CDR3 DNA follows: TGTGCCAGCAGTGAAGCAACTGTGCTCGAGCAGTACTTC.